This T cell receptor (beta chain) derives from a study of CD8 T cells in ankylosing spondylitis. As to this clonotype: Its antigen remains unidentified.

Study results and limitations: Disease-associated clones were reportedly significantly overrepresented in matched ankylosing spondylitis synovial fluid. Several highly homologous variants formed a TCR beta motif that appeared characteristic of ankylosing spondylitis blood.

Generation of TCR beta libraries employed quantitative 5'-RACE incorporating molecular barcodes. MiXCR was run by TCRdb on the 5' RACE reads, yielding one entry per CDR3 protein. Of about 240,000 distinct CDR3 sequences listed, less than 10% were seen once; the top ten hold about 6.5%. The clonotype was recovered from a male donor with ankylosing spondylitis or in good health (not recorded which). The material sequenced was blood, either unsorted or a sorted T cell fraction (not recorded which).

As DNA, the CDR3 is TGTGCCAGCAGTTACGTGGGGGGGCTGAGTAGCGGGGGGCCGGCAGATACGCAGTATTTT. This codes for CASSYVGGLSSGGPADTQYF. The chain carries TRBV6-2 or TRBV6-3 and TRBJ2-3, with 10 bases matching TRBD2. The CDR3 contains 20 residues. CDR1 MNHEY and CDR2 SVGEGT come from the germline V gene. J lost 4 bases, V lost 2 bases, and 18 bases had no gene match.